This T cell receptor (beta chain) was found in a study of circulating tumor DNA in untreated peripheral T-cell lymphoma (dated by TCRdb to the early 2020s). To identify tumor-specific TCR clonotypes, tumor tissue taken at baseline, before any treatment, was sequenced. In a trial, the study monitored patients with peripheral T-cell lymphoma who were getting frontline treatment by applying next-generation sequencing to their T-cell receptor sequences. The CDR3 has 12 amino acids, counting the end cysteine and phenylalanine. Here the CDR3 DNA is all that survives: 36 bases in frame from base 1. Taken from the germline V gene (reference sequence), the CDR1 and CDR2 loops are LNHDA and SQIVND. The trim is 7 bases for V and 7 bases for J, with a gap of 11 bases between the germline ends. Regarding this clone: The antigen it recognizes is unknown. There are no base qualities to consult, and no much larger clone falls within one base.

The method was the immunoSEQ multiplex PCR assay. TCRdb's version of the immuneACCESS table is confined to in-frame rearrangements and falls short of the full clone set. An unresolved V gene accounts for under half of the shortfall where checked; the remainder is of unknown origin. Counted in this sample were about 7,500 clones; about 75% of them appeared once. The ten most abundant clones make up approximately 16% of the sample. The study at large found these results: Tumor-specific clonotypes were identified in about four fifths of patients, with identification achieved from over 85% of baseline tissues and approximately 67% of baseline serum samples.

The V gene is TRBV19 and the J gene is TRBJ1-3; perhaps TRBD1 is the D gene, with 6 bases matching. The specimen was tumor tissue. The TCR comes from a human donor with peripheral T-cell lymphoma. The CDR3 is CASTDRWNTIYF. The nucleotide sequence reads TGTGCCAGTACAGACAGGTGGAACACCATATATTTT.